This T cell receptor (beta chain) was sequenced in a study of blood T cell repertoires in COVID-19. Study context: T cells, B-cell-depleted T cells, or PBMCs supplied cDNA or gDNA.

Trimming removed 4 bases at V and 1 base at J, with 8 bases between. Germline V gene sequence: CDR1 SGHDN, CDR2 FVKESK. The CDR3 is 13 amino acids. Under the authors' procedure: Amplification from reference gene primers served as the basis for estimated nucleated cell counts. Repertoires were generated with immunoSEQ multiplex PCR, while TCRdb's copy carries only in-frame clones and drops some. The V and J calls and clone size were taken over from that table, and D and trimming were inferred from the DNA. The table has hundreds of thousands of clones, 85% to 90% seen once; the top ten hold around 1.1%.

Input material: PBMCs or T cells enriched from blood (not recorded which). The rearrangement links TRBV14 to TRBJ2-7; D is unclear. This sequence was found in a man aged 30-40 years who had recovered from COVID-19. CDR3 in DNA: TGTGCCAGCAGCCCGACAAGTTCCTACGAGCAGTACTTC. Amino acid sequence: CASSPTSSYEQYF.